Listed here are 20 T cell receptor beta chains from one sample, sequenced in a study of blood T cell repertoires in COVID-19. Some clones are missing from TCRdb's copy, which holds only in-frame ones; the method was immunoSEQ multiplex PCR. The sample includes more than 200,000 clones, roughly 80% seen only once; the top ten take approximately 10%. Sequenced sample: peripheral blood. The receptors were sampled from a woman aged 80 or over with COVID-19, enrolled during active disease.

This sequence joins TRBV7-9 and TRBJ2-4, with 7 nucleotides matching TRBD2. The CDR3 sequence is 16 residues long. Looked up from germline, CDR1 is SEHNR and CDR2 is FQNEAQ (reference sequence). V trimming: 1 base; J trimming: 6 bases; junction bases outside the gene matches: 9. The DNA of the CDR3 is TGTGCCAGCAGCTTAGGGCTCGGCACGGGGGGAAACATTCAGTACTTC. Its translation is CASSLGLGTGGNIQYF.

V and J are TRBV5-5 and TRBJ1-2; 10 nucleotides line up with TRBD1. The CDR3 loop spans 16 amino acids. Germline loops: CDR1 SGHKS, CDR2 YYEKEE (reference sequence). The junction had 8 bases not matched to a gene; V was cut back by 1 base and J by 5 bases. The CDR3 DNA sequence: TGTGCCAGCAGCTTGAGAAATCTGGACAGGGGGTATGGCTACACCTTC. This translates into CASSLRNLDRGYGYTF.

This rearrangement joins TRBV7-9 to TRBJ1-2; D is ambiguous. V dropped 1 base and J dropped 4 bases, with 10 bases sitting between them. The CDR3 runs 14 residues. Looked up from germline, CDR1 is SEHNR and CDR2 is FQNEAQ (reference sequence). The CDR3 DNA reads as TGTGCCAGCAGCTTAGACTCCACAGTCTATGGCTACACCTTC. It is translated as CASSLDSTVYGYTF.

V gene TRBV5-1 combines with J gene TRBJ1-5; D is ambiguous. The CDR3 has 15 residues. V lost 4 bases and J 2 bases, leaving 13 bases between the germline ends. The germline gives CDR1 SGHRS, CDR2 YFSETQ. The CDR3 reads CASSSEPSGNQPQHF. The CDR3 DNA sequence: TGCGCCAGCAGCAGCGAACCTTCCGGCAATCAGCCCCAGCATTTT.

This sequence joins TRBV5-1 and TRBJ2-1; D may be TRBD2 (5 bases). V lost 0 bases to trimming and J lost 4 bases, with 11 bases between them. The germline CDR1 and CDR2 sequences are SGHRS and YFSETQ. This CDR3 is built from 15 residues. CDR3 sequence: CASSLDVRGYNEQFF. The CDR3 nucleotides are TGCGCCAGCAGCTTGGATGTTCGGGGTTACAATGAGCAGTTCTTC.

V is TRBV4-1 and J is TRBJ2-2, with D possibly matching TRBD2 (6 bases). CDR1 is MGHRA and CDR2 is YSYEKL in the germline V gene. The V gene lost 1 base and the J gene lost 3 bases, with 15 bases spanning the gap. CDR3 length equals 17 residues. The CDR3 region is CASSQATSGSYTGELFF. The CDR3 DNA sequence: TGCGCCAGCAGCCAAGCGACAAGCGGGTCTTACACCGGGGAGCTGTTTTTT.

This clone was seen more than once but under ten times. The CDR3 reads CATSRTNRPSYNSPLHF. In nucleotides, the CDR3 is TGTGCCACCAGCAGAACCAACAGACCCTCCTATAATTCACCCCTCCACTTT. The chain employs TRBV15 and TRBJ1-6; no firm D call. Germline CDR1 reads LNHNV; CDR2 reads YYDKDF (reference sequence). The CDR3 spans 17 residues. V gave up 2 bases and J gave up 0 bases, with 11 bases separating them.

Here the CDR3 DNA reads TGTGCCAGCAGTCAATCTAGCGGAAGCTCCTACGAGCAGTACTTC. Translation gives CASSQSSGSSYEQYF. This chain links TRBV6-5 with TRBJ2-7, with 7 bases matching TRBD2. Per the germline V gene, CDR1 is MNHEY and CDR2 is SVGAGI. The ends lost 5 bases at V and 0 bases at J; junction bases unmatched: 7. This CDR3 spans 15 amino acids.

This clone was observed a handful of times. The CDR3 DNA reads TGTGCCAGCAGTCCCCATGTTGGAGGACAGGACCTTGAAGAGACCCAGTACTTC. It specifies CASSPHVGGQDLEETQYF. The V gene is TRBV28, the J gene TRBJ2-5; 7 nucleotides line up with TRBD1. Looked up from germline, CDR1 is MDHEN and CDR2 is SYDVKM. Unmatched junction bases numbered 18, after V lost 5 bases and J lost 3 bases. The CDR3 runs to 18 residues.

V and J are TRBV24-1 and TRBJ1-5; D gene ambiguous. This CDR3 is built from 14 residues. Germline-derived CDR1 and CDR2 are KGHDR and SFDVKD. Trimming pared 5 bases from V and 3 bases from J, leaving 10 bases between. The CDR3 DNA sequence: TGTGCCACCAGTGCAGCGAGGGACAATCAGCCCCAGCATTTT. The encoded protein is CATSAARDNQPQHF.

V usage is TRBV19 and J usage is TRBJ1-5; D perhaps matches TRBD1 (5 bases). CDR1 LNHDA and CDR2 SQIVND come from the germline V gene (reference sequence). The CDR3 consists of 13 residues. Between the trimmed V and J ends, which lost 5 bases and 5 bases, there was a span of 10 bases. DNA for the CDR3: TGTGCCAGTAGTCAGGGAAGAGATCAGCCCCAGCATTTT. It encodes CASSQGRDQPQHF.

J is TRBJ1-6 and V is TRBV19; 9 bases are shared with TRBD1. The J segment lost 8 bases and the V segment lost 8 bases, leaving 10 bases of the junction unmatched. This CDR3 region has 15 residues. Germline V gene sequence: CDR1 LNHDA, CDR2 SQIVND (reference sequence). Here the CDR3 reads CASQRWGQGDSPLHF. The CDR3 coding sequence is TGTGCCAGTCAACGGTGGGGACAGGGAGATTCACCCCTCCACTTT. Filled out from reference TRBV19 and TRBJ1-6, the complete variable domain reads DGGITQSPKYLFRKEGQNVTLSCEQNLNHDAMYWYRQDPGQGLRLIYYSQIVNDFQKGDIAEGYSVSREKKESFPLTVTSAQKNPTAFYLCASQRWGQGDSPLHFGNGTRLTVT.

The DNA of the CDR3 is TGTGCCAGCAGCCCGGGACAGGGGGCTCAGTATAGCAATCAGCCCCAGCATTTT. Residues: CASSPGQGAQYSNQPQHF. V gene TRBV7-2 combines with J gene TRBJ1-5; 12 bases agree with TRBD1. Unmatched junction bases numbered 8, after V lost 5 bases and J lost 0 bases. The CDR3 length is 18 residues. CDR1 and CDR2 from the germline V gene are SGHTA and FQGNSA.

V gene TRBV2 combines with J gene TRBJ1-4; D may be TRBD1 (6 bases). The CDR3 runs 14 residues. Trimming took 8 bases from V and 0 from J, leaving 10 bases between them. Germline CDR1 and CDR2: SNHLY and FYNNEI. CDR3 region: CASQTGTTNEKLFF. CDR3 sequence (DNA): TGTGCCAGCCAGACAGGCACAACTAATGAAAAACTGTTTTTT.

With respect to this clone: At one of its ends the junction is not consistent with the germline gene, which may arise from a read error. CDR3: CASSDPGQGSPF. The CDR3 nucleotides are TGTGCCAGCAGTGACCCCGGACAGGGATCACCCTTC. V is TRBV2 and J is TRBJ1-2; 8 bases align to TRBD1. Germline V gene data show CDR1 as SNHLY and CDR2 as FYNNEI. The CDR3 has 12 amino acids.

The CDR3 reads CASSPTGTDTGELFF. CDR3 sequence (DNA): TGTGCCAGCAGCCCCACCGGGACAGATACCGGGGAGCTGTTTTTT. The V gene is TRBV3-1 (or the pseudogene TRBV3-2), the J gene TRBJ2-2; 7 bases are shared with TRBD1. This CDR3 has 15 amino acids. V was pared by 4 bases and J by 5 bases, with 7 bases of the junction left unmatched. Germline CDR1 is LGHDT and CDR2 is YNNKEL (reference sequence).

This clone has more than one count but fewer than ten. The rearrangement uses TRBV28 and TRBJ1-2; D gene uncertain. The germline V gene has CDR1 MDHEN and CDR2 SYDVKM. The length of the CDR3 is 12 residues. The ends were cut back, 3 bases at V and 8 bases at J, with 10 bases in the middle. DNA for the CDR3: TGTGCCAGCAGTTTGATCCGGAGGGGCTACACCTTC. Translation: CASSLIRRGYTF.

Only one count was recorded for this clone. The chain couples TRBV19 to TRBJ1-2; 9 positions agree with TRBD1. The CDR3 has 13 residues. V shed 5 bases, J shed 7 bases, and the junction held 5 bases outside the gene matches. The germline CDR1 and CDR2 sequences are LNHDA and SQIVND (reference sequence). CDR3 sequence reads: CASSYGTGFGYTF. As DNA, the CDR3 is TGTGCCAGTAGTTACGGGACAGGGTTTGGCTACACCTTC.

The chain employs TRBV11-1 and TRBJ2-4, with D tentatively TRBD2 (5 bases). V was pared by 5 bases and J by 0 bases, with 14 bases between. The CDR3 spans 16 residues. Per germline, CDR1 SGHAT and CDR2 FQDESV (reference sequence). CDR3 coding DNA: TGTGCCAGCAGCCCCCCCGCGCGGGTAGCCAAAAACATTCAGTACTTC. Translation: CASSPPARVAKNIQYF.

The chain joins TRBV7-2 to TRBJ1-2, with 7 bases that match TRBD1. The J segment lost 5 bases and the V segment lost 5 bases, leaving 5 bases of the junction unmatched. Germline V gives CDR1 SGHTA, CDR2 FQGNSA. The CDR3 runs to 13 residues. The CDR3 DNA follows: TGTGCCAGCAGCCCGAGGGGGCAGTATGGCTACACCTTC. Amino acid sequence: CASSPRGQYGYTF. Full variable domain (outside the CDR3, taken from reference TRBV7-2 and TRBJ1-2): GAGVSQSPSNKVTEKGKDVELRCDPISGHTALYWYRQSLGQGLEFLIYFQGNSAPDKSGLPSDRFSAERTGGSVSTLTIQRTQQEDSAVYLCASSPRGQYGYTFGSGTRLTVV.